A selection of T cell receptor beta chains follows, all from one sample in a study of cytomegalovirus exposure and HLA in healthy donors. This table comes from immunoSEQ multiplex PCR, and its TCRdb copy is limited to in-frame clones, with some not included. The sample has 200,000 to 250,000 clones, around 80% seen once. The sample comprised PBMCs. The source is a middle-aged man in good health and CMV-seronegative. Each CDR3 is given with its conserved first and last residue. The D gene is left open where the match is weak. The size field is filled for only some rows; it gives once, few, many or a size class.

TRBD2,TRBJ2-2,-,TRBV28,CASSQQLADGELFF,TGTGCCAGCAGTCAACAACTAGCGGACGGGGAGCTGTTTTTT
TRBD2,TRBJ2-1,-,TRBV7-9,CSSRPQAGGGYNEQFF,TGTTCCAGCAGACCACAAGCGGGGGGCGGGTACAATGAGCAGTTCTTC
TRBD2,TRBJ2-4,-,TRBV7-9,CSSSGEGQYF,TGTTCCAGCAGTGGGGAGGGACAGTACTTC
-,TRBJ1-5,-,TRBV21-1,CASSKKLSNQPQHF,TGTGCCAGCAGCAAAAAGCTGAGCAATCAGCCCCAGCATTTT
-,TRBJ1-5,-,TRBV10-3,CAISERGRPNQPQHF,TGTGCCATCAGTGAGCGTGGCAGGCCCAATCAGCCCCAGCATTTT
-,TRBJ1-2,-,TRBV16,CASSQSGGNYGYTF,TGTGCCAGCAGCCAATCGGGAGGGAACTATGGCTACACCTTC
-,TRBJ2-1,-,TRBV9,CASRASDSSYNEQFF,TGTGCCAGCAGGGCTTCTGACAGCTCCTACAATGAGCAGTTCTTC
-,TRBJ1-4,-,TRBV7-2,CASSSGYGATNEKLFF,TGTGCCAGCAGCTCGGGATACGGTGCAACTAATGAAAAACTGTTTTTT
-,TRBJ1-1,-,TRBV7-9,CASHGDTEAFF,TGTGCCAGCCACGGTGACACTGAAGCTTTCTTT
-,TRBJ1-1,few,TRBV2,CASSIPRGTHSEAFF,TGTGCCAGCAGTATCCCTCGGGGGACGCATAGTGAAGCTTTCTTT
-,TRBJ2-3,-,TRBV7-2,CASRLQGKLATDTQYF,TGTGCCAGCAGGCTACAGGGAAAGTTGGCGACAGATACGCAGTATTTT
TRBD1,TRBJ2-7,-,TRBV5-8,CASSLAGTGGDEQYF,TGTGCCAGCAGCTTGGCCGGGACAGGGGGCGACGAGCAGTACTTC
-,TRBJ2-1,-,TRBV25-1,CASSVDRGPRYNEQFF,TGTGCCAGCAGTGTAGACCGAGGGCCTCGATACAATGAGCAGTTCTTC
TRBD2,TRBJ2-1,-,TRBV11-2,CASSLTLTSGMYNEQFF,TGTGCCAGCAGCTTAACCCTAACTAGCGGGATGTACAATGAGCAGTTCTTC
TRBD1,TRBJ1-4,few,TRBV6-5,CASSFQGAREKLFF,TGTGCCAGCAGTTTTCAGGGGGCGCGAGAAAAACTGTTTTTT
-,TRBJ2-7,-,TRBV18,CASSPSTSYEQYF,TGTGCCAGCTCACCTTCTACTAGCTACGAGCAGTACTTC
-,TRBJ1-6,-,TRBV5-5,CASSLTTGRVSPLHF,TGTGCCAGCAGCTTAACCACAGGGAGGGTTTCACCCCTCCACTTT
-,TRBJ1-1,-,TRBV7-2,CASSSPQDTEAFF,TGTGCCAGCAGCTCACCACAAGACACTGAAGCTTTCTTT
-,TRBJ1-6,few,TRBV9,CASSANPTVYNSPLHF,TGTGCCAGCAGCGCCAACCCGACAGTCTATAATTCACCCCTCCACTTT
-,TRBJ1-1,-,TRBV18,CASSPLAHRVNTEAFF,TGTGCCAGCTCACCACTCGCGCACAGGGTGAACACTGAAGCTTTCTTT
-,TRBJ2-2,-,TRBV9,CASSVEQTGELFF,TGTGCCAGCAGCGTAGAACAAACCGGGGAGCTGTTTTTT
TRBD1,TRBJ1-1,-,TRBV19,CASSTSTGGSFRVNTEAFF,TGTGCCAGTAGTACATCGACAGGGGGGAGTTTTCGGGTGAACACTGAAGCTTTCTTT
-,TRBJ2-7,-,TRBV19,CASRMLGQGSYEQYF,TGTGCCAGTAGGATGTTGGGGCAGGGCTCCTACGAGCAGTACTTC
TRBD2,TRBJ2-7,-,TRBV9,CASSVGPGLYYEQYF,TGTGCCAGCAGCGTAGGCCCGGGACTATATTACGAGCAGTACTTC
-,TRBJ1-4,few,TRBV6-5,CASSRTQGGEKLFF,TGTGCCAGCAGCAGAACTCAGGGTGGTGAAAAACTGTTTTTT
-,TRBJ1-1,once,TRBV7-2,CASSFKGDTEAFF,TGTGCCAGCAGCTTTAAAGGGGACACTGAAGCTTTCTTT
-,TRBJ2-3,-,TRBV7-2,CASSLGAITDTQYF,TGTGCCAGCAGCTTAGGCGCTATAACAGATACGCAGTATTTT
-,TRBJ2-3,-,TRBV6-5,CASSYSFTDTQYF,TGTGCCAGCAGTTACTCCTTCACAGATACGCAGTATTTT
-,TRBJ2-4,few,TRBV4-3,CASSHRGAKNIQYF,TGCGCCAGCAGCCATCGGGGAGCCAAAAACATTCAGTACTTC
-,TRBJ1-2,once,TRBV20-1,CSAAVGAGYTF,TGCAGTGCCGCCGTTGGGGCCGGCTACACCTTC
-,TRBJ1-1,-,TRBV4-1,CASSQARTEAFF,TGCGCCAGCAGCCAAGCGAGGACTGAAGCTTTCTTT
-,TRBJ1-3,-,TRBV19,CASSILKGRQRINSGNTIYF,TGTGCCAGTAGTATCCTGAAGGGGCGACAGCGCATTAACTCTGGAAACACCATATATTTT
-,TRBJ2-3,-,TRBV28,CASSLDSPDTQYF,TGTGCCAGCAGTTTGGACTCTCCGGATACGCAGTATTTT
-,TRBJ2-1,-,TRBV6-5,CASSLNRANNEQFF,TGTGCCAGCAGTTTAAACAGGGCCAACAATGAGCAGTTCTTC
-,TRBJ1-1,-,TRBV6-1,CASSEMPRAEAFF,TGTGCCAGCAGTGAAATGCCGAGGGCTGAAGCTTTCTTT
TRBD2,TRBJ2-7,-,TRBV6-6,CASSPGGEDYEQYF,TGTGCCAGCAGTCCCGGGGGGGAGGACTACGAGCAGTACTTC
TRBD1,TRBJ1-2,few,TRBV19,CASSDGAEVWGGTGVLIHGYTF,TGTGCCAGTAGTGATGGAGCTGAGGTGTGGGGCGGGACAGGGGTCCTTATACATGGCTACACCTTC
TRBD1,TRBJ2-5,-,TRBV30,CAWSVGRLRDSKETQYF,TGTGCCTGGAGTGTAGGGCGCCTCCGGGACAGCAAAGAGACCCAGTACTTC
TRBD1,TRBJ1-4,-,TRBV19,CASSIKMNNRGKLFF,TGTGCCAGTAGTATAAAGATGAACAACAGGGGGAAACTGTTTTTT
-,TRBJ1-5,once,TRBV5-6,CASSPGGGDQPQHF,TGTGCCAGCAGCCCTGGGGGGGGTGACCAGCCCCAGCATTTT
TRBD1,TRBJ2-3,few,TRBV6-5,CASSYGQGTDTQYF,TGTGCCAGCAGTTACGGACAGGGCACAGATACGCAGTATTTT
-,TRBJ1-6,-,TRBV9,CASSVRGGGDNSPLHF,TGTGCCAGCAGCGTACGGGGGGGAGGGGATAATTCACCCCTCCACTTT
-,TRBJ2-3,-,TRBV11-2,CAGAGNTDTQYF,TGTGCGGGCGCGGGAAACACAGATACGCAGTATTTT
TRBD1,TRBJ1-2,-,TRBV7-2,CASSSDRGGYGYTF,TGTGCCAGCAGCTCGGACAGGGGAGGATATGGCTACACCTTC
-,TRBJ2-7,-,TRBV6-1,CASSDGLYEQYF,TGTGCCAGCAGTGACGGACTTTACGAGCAGTACTTC
-,TRBJ1-5,-,TRBV7-9,CASSLVVGRARQPQHF,TGTGCCAGCAGCTTAGTCGTGGGGAGGGCCAGGCAGCCCCAGCATTTT
TRBD1,TRBJ2-7,-,TRBV7-6,CASSDSRDRLEQYF,TGTGCCAGCAGCGACAGCCGGGACAGGCTCGAGCAGTACTTC
TRBD2,TRBJ2-7,-,TRBV19,CASSIAAGGPYEQYF,TGTGCCAGTAGTATAGCGGCGGGAGGGCCTTACGAGCAGTACTTC
-,TRBJ1-5,-,TRBV16,CASSQFVRSNQPQHF,TGTGCCAGCAGCCAATTTGTCAGAAGCAATCAGCCCCAGCATTTT
-,TRBJ1-3,-,TRBV7-9,CASSSEEAWGSGNTIYF,TGTGCCAGCAGCTCAGAGGAGGCCTGGGGCTCTGGAAACACCATATATTTT
TRBD1,TRBJ2-7,-,TRBV11-2,CASSLGRGQLYEQYF,TGTGCCAGCAGCTTAGGTAGGGGACAGCTCTACGAGCAGTACTTC
-,TRBJ2-7,few,TRBV6-1,CASSAADLYEQYF,TGTGCCAGCAGTGCGGCGGATCTCTACGAGCAGTACTTC
TRBD2,TRBJ2-3,-,TRBV29-1,CSSALAVSTDTQYF,TGCAGCTCCGCCCTAGCGGTAAGCACAGATACGCAGTATTTT
-,TRBJ1-5,-,TRBV28,CASSIGSNQPQHF,TGTGCCAGCTCCATCGGTAGCAATCAGCCCCAGCATTTT
TRBD2,TRBJ2-3,-,TRBV29-1,CSAWDGGVADTQYF,TGCAGCGCATGGGATGGGGGGGTCGCAGATACGCAGTATTTT
-,TRBJ2-7,-,TRBV27,CASSPFPGYEQYF,TGTGCCAGCAGTCCTTTCCCGGGGTACGAGCAGTACTTC
TRBD2,TRBJ2-3,once,TRBV9,CASSVSPLAGTDTQYF,TGTGCCAGCAGCGTCTCGCCGCTAGCGGGCACAGATACGCAGTATTTT
-,TRBJ2-7,-,TRBV11-3,CASSLGGGEQYF,TGTGCCAGCAGCTTAGGAGGGGGCGAGCAGTACTTC
-,TRBJ1-3,-,TRBV9,CASSVDLGTSGNTIYF,TGTGCCAGCAGCGTAGATCTGGGCACCTCTGGAAACACCATATATTTT